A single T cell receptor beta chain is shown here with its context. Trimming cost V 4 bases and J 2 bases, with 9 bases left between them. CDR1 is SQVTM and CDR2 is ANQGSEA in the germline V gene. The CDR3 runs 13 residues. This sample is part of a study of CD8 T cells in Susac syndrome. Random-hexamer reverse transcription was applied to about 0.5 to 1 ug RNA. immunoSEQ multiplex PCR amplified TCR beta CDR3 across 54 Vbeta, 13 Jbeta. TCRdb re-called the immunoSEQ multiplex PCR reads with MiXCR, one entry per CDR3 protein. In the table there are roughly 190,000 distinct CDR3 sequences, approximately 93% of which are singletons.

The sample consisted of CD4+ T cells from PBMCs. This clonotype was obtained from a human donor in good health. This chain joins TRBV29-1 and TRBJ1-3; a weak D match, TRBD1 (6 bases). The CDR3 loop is CSVGQATGNTIYF. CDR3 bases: TGCAGCGTTGGACAGGCAACTGGAAACACCATATATTTT.